This is a list of T cell receptor beta chains from one sample in a study of T cell responses to AZD1222 COVID-19 vaccine. TCRdb's table, derived via immunoSEQ multiplex PCR, lists solely in-frame clones and lacks some. The sample shows over 85,000 clones, approximately 94% of them seen only once. The sample was peripheral blood, taken 28 days after the second AZD1222 dose. All receptors come from an adult who received the AZD1222 COVID-19 vaccine. Each CDR3 is given with its conserved first and last residue. Each record gives: CDR3 length, J gene, clone size, V gene, D gene, CDR3 protein, CDR3 DNA. The D gene is left open where the match is weak. Clone size is not always given. Where it is, it says once, few, many or a class for expanded clones.

len: 16
j_gene: TRBJ1-5
abundance: NA
v_gene: TRBV28
d_gene: NA
CDR3aa: CASSYRVTYRNQPQHF
CDR3nt: TGTGCCAGCAGTTACAGGGTAACCTATCGGAATCAGCCCCAGCATTTT

len: 13
j_gene: TRBJ2-7
abundance: few
v_gene: TRBV27
d_gene: NA
CDR3aa: CASSPGGGGEQYF
CDR3nt: TGTGCCAGCAGTCCAGGAGGAGGGGGCGAGCAGTACTTC

len: 17
j_gene: TRBJ1-2
abundance: NA
v_gene: TRBV15
d_gene: NA
CDR3aa: CATSQSGGLGGNYGYTF
CDR3nt: TGTGCCACCAGCCAAAGTGGAGGGCTTGGGGGCAACTATGGCTACACCTTC

len: 15
j_gene: TRBJ1-2
abundance: NA
v_gene: TRBV7-9
d_gene: NA
CDR3aa: CASSLDRQATDGYTF
CDR3nt: TGTGCCAGCAGCTTAGACAGACAGGCGACTGATGGCTACACCTTC

len: 14
j_gene: TRBJ2-2
abundance: NA
v_gene: TRBV11-2
d_gene: NA
CDR3aa: CASSFSRPTGELFF
CDR3nt: TGTGCCAGCAGCTTTTCCAGACCTACCGGGGAGCTGTTTTTT

len: 16
j_gene: TRBJ2-3
abundance: NA
v_gene: TRBV11-2
d_gene: TRBD2
CDR3aa: CASSFPGGPSGYTQYF
CDR3nt: TGTGCCAGCAGCTTTCCGGGGGGGCCTAGCGGGTATACGCAGTATTTT

len: 19
j_gene: TRBJ2-1
abundance: NA
v_gene: TRBV5-4
d_gene: TRBD2
CDR3aa: CASSTGLAGGRSSYNEQFF
CDR3nt: TGTGCCAGCAGCACCGGACTAGCGGGGGGCCGAAGCTCCTACAATGAGCAGTTCTTC

len: 13
j_gene: TRBJ2-5
abundance: NA
v_gene: TRBV27
d_gene: TRBD1
CDR3aa: CASSSTGQETQYF
CDR3nt: TGTGCCAGCAGTTCGACAGGGCAAGAGACCCAGTACTTC

len: 13
j_gene: TRBJ1-1
abundance: NA
v_gene: TRBV27
d_gene: NA
CDR3aa: CASTGGWDTEAFF
CDR3nt: TGTGCCAGCACGGGGGGCTGGGACACTGAAGCTTTCTTT

len: 14
j_gene: TRBJ1-1
abundance: NA
v_gene: TRBV5-4
d_gene: NA
CDR3aa: CASSLAGLGTEAFF
CDR3nt: TGTGCCAGCAGCTTGGCAGGGCTCGGCACTGAAGCTTTCTTT

len: 12
j_gene: TRBJ1-2
abundance: NA
v_gene: TRBV11-2
d_gene: NA
CDR3aa: CASSPGPYGYTF
CDR3nt: TGTGCCAGCAGCCCGGGACCCTATGGCTACACCTTC

len: 19
j_gene: TRBJ1-6
abundance: NA
v_gene: TRBV9
d_gene: NA
CDR3aa: CASSAPGVTKSSYNSPLHF
CDR3nt: TGTGCCAGCAGCGCACCTGGGGTGACAAAGAGCTCCTATAATTCACCCCTCCACTTT

len: 15
j_gene: TRBJ2-3
abundance: NA
v_gene: TRBV29-1
d_gene: NA
CDR3aa: CSVPPASARTDTQYF
CDR3nt: TGCAGCGTCCCCCCGGCTAGCGCCCGCACAGATACGCAGTATTTT

len: 15
j_gene: TRBJ2-6
abundance: NA
v_gene: TRBV7-9
d_gene: NA
CDR3aa: CASSLSESGANVLTF
CDR3nt: TGTGCCAGCAGCTTATCGGAATCTGGGGCCAACGTCCTGACTTTC

len: 13
j_gene: TRBJ2-5
abundance: NA
v_gene: TRBV10-1
d_gene: NA
CDR3aa: CASSGRTWETQYF
CDR3nt: TGCGCCAGCAGTGGAAGGACCTGGGAGACCCAGTACTTC

len: 14
j_gene: TRBJ1-2
abundance: NA
v_gene: TRBV18
d_gene: NA
CDR3aa: CASSPDTGMGGYTF
CDR3nt: TGTGCCAGCTCACCAGATACAGGGATGGGTGGCTACACCTTC

len: 16
j_gene: TRBJ1-4
abundance: NA
v_gene: TRBV6-2/TRBV6-3
d_gene: TRBD1
CDR3aa: CASSSRTGGTNEKLFF
CDR3nt: TGTGCCAGCAGTTCTCGGACAGGGGGAACTAATGAAAAACTGTTTTTT

len: 15
j_gene: TRBJ2-7
abundance: NA
v_gene: TRBV2
d_gene: NA
CDR3aa: CASRADEISSYEQYF
CDR3nt: TGTGCCAGCAGGGCAGACGAGATCAGCTCCTACGAGCAGTACTTC

len: 12
j_gene: TRBJ1-6
abundance: NA
v_gene: TRBV12-3/TRBV12-4
d_gene: NA
CDR3aa: CASSTGNSPLHF
CDR3nt: TGTGCCAGCAGTACGGGGAATTCACCCCTCCACTTT

len: 14
j_gene: TRBJ1-1
abundance: NA
v_gene: TRBV12-5
d_gene: NA
CDR3aa: CASGLVQGWVAAFF
CDR3nt: TGTGCTAGTGGTTTGGTACAGGGATGGGTGGCAGCTTTCTTT

len: 14
j_gene: TRBJ1-6
abundance: NA
v_gene: TRBV28
d_gene: NA
CDR3aa: CASSFLGGGMTLHF
CDR3nt: TGTGCCAGCAGTTTCCTAGGAGGGGGTATGACCCTCCACTTT

len: 16
j_gene: TRBJ1-3
abundance: NA
v_gene: TRBV10-3
d_gene: NA
CDR3aa: CAISGQDFSSGNTIYF
CDR3nt: TGTGCCATCAGTGGGCAGGACTTTAGCTCTGGAAACACCATATATTTT

len: 13
j_gene: TRBJ1-6
abundance: NA
v_gene: TRBV19
d_gene: NA
CDR3aa: CASSGRGESPLHF
CDR3nt: TGTGCCAGTAGCGGCCGGGGTGAATCACCCCTCCACTTT

len: 13
j_gene: TRBJ2-1
abundance: NA
v_gene: TRBV12-3/TRBV12-4
d_gene: NA
CDR3aa: CASMASPYNEQFF
CDR3nt: TGTGCCAGCATGGCGTCCCCCTACAATGAGCAGTTCTTC

len: 14
j_gene: TRBJ1-6
abundance: NA
v_gene: TRBV6-5
d_gene: NA
CDR3aa: CASRIGQLISPLHF
CDR3nt: TGTGCCAGCAGAATTGGACAGCTTATTTCACCCCTCCACTTT

len: 15
j_gene: TRBJ2-7
abundance: NA
v_gene: TRBV3-1/TRBV3-2
d_gene: NA
CDR3aa: CASSRDPRGSYEQYF
CDR3nt: TGTGCCAGCAGCAGGGACCCACGGGGGTCCTACGAGCAGTACTTC

len: 14
j_gene: TRBJ1-1
abundance: NA
v_gene: TRBV25-1
d_gene: TRBD1
CDR3aa: CASSYQGQRTEAFF
CDR3nt: TGTGCCAGCAGTTACCAGGGACAGCGAACTGAAGCTTTCTTT

len: 12
j_gene: TRBJ2-7
abundance: NA
v_gene: TRBV6-1
d_gene: NA
CDR3aa: CASSERRYEQYF
CDR3nt: TGTGCCAGCAGTGAACGGAGATACGAGCAGTACTTC

len: 14
j_gene: TRBJ1-1
abundance: NA
v_gene: TRBV18
d_gene: NA
CDR3aa: CASSPQQGDTEAFF
CDR3nt: TGTGCCAGCTCACCACAACAGGGAGACACTGAAGCTTTCTTT

len: 16
j_gene: TRBJ2-7
abundance: NA
v_gene: TRBV4-1
d_gene: NA
CDR3aa: CASSQSSNPGLYEQYF
CDR3nt: TGCGCCAGCAGCCAATCCAGCAATCCGGGCCTCTACGAGCAGTACTTC

len: 13
j_gene: TRBJ1-3
abundance: NA
v_gene: TRBV19
d_gene: NA
CDR3aa: CASLAWSGNTIYF
CDR3nt: TGTGCCAGTCTCGCTTGGAGTGGAAACACCATATATTTT

len: 15
j_gene: TRBJ2-7
abundance: NA
v_gene: TRBV3-1/TRBV3-2
d_gene: NA
CDR3aa: CASSQAWALTYEQYF
CDR3nt: TGTGCCAGCAGCCAAGCCTGGGCACTTACCTACGAGCAGTACTTC

len: 15
j_gene: TRBJ2-1
abundance: NA
v_gene: TRBV18
d_gene: NA
CDR3aa: CASSPMEGSYNEQFF
CDR3nt: TGTGCCAGCTCACCGATGGAGGGCTCCTACAATGAGCAGTTCTTC

len: 13
j_gene: TRBJ2-1
abundance: NA
v_gene: TRBV3-1/TRBV3-2
d_gene: TRBD2
CDR3aa: CASRTSGYNEQFF
CDR3nt: TGTGCCAGCAGAACTAGCGGGTACAATGAGCAGTTCTTC

len: 13
j_gene: TRBJ1-5
abundance: NA
v_gene: TRBV14
d_gene: NA
CDR3aa: CASSQDSSQPQHF
CDR3nt: TGTGCCAGCAGCCAGGACTCGTCTCAGCCCCAGCATTTT

len: 16
j_gene: TRBJ1-1
abundance: NA
v_gene: TRBV18
d_gene: NA
CDR3aa: CASSPRVSGEGAEAFF
CDR3nt: TGTGCCAGCTCACCACGCGTTTCGGGGGAAGGAGCTGAAGCTTTCTTT

len: 20
j_gene: TRBJ2-1
abundance: NA
v_gene: TRBV4-2
d_gene: NA
CDR3aa: CASSQVWGRLETISYNEQFF
CDR3nt: TGTGCCAGCAGCCAAGTCTGGGGTCGGTTAGAAACTATCTCCTACAATGAGCAGTTCTTC

len: 16
j_gene: TRBJ1-6
abundance: NA
v_gene: TRBV19
d_gene: NA
CDR3aa: CASSIPRGGGNSPLHF
CDR3nt: TGTGCCAGTAGTATCCCCCGCGGAGGGGGAAATTCACCCCTCCACTTT

len: 14
j_gene: TRBJ1-3
abundance: NA
v_gene: TRBV11-3
d_gene: NA
CDR3aa: CASSNGLSGNTIYF
CDR3nt: TGTGCCAGCAGCAACGGACTCTCCGGAAACACCATATATTTT

len: 16
j_gene: TRBJ2-7
abundance: NA
v_gene: TRBV28
d_gene: NA
CDR3aa: CASRGAERSYSYEQYF
CDR3nt: TGTGCCAGCAGAGGGGCCGAACGATCTTACTCCTACGAGCAGTACTTC

len: 15
j_gene: TRBJ2-2
abundance: NA
v_gene: TRBV24-1
d_gene: NA
CDR3aa: CATSDPSMGTGELFF
CDR3nt: TGTGCCACCAGTGACCCTTCTATGGGCACCGGGGAGCTGTTTTTT

len: 13
j_gene: TRBJ1-1
abundance: few
v_gene: TRBV5-8
d_gene: NA
CDR3aa: CASSLSIGTEAFF
CDR3nt: TGTGCCAGCAGCCTCAGTATTGGTACTGAAGCTTTCTTT

len: 15
j_gene: TRBJ2-2
abundance: NA
v_gene: TRBV5-8
d_gene: NA
CDR3aa: CASSLYREITGELFF
CDR3nt: TGTGCCAGCAGCTTGTACAGGGAAATCACCGGGGAGCTGTTTTTT

len: 14
j_gene: TRBJ1-6
abundance: NA
v_gene: TRBV2
d_gene: NA
CDR3aa: CASTNREGSSPLHF
CDR3nt: TGTGCCAGCACAAACAGGGAAGGTTCTTCACCCCTCCACTTT

len: 14
j_gene: TRBJ1-5
abundance: NA
v_gene: TRBV7-8
d_gene: NA
CDR3aa: CASSLGPAIGPQHF
CDR3nt: TGTGCCAGCAGCTTAGGACCCGCTATAGGGCCCCAGCATTTT

len: 12
j_gene: TRBJ1-2
abundance: once
v_gene: TRBV29-1
d_gene: NA
CDR3aa: CSVEGDSYGYTF
CDR3nt: TGCAGCGTTGAAGGGGACTCTTACGGCTACACCTTC

len: 14
j_gene: TRBJ2-1
abundance: once
v_gene: TRBV19
d_gene: NA
CDR3aa: CASSIGGKGNEQFF
CDR3nt: TGTGCCAGTAGTATAGGGGGGAAGGGCAATGAGCAGTTCTTC

len: 16
j_gene: TRBJ1-4
abundance: NA
v_gene: TRBV6-5
d_gene: TRBD1
CDR3aa: CASSSGTGATNEKLFF
CDR3nt: TGTGCCAGCAGTTCCGGGACAGGGGCAACTAATGAAAAACTGTTTTTT

len: 14
j_gene: TRBJ2-7
abundance: NA
v_gene: TRBV3-1/TRBV3-2
d_gene: NA
CDR3aa: CASSQDQENYEQYF
CDR3nt: TGTGCCAGCAGCCAAGATCAGGAGAACTACGAGCAGTACTTC

len: 17
j_gene: TRBJ2-1
abundance: NA
v_gene: TRBV15
d_gene: TRBD1
CDR3aa: CATSRMWDRGAYNEQFF
CDR3nt: TGTGCCACCAGCAGAATGTGGGACAGGGGGGCCTACAATGAGCAGTTCTTC

len: 20
j_gene: TRBJ1-5
abundance: NA
v_gene: TRBV4-1
d_gene: TRBD1
CDR3aa: CASSQAIRDRLFNSNQPQHF
CDR3nt: TGCGCCAGCAGCCAAGCAATCCGGGACAGGCTATTCAATAGCAATCAGCCCCAGCATTTT

len: 17
j_gene: TRBJ1-2
abundance: NA
v_gene: TRBV3-1/TRBV3-2
d_gene: TRBD1
CDR3aa: CASSLREGQGFWYGYTF
CDR3nt: TGTGCCAGCAGCCTTCGAGAGGGACAGGGGTTTTGGTATGGCTACACCTTC

len: 11
j_gene: TRBJ2-3
abundance: NA
v_gene: TRBV20-1
d_gene: NA
CDR3aa: CSAKRVDTQYF
CDR3nt: TGCAGTGCCAAGAGGGTAGATACGCAGTATTTT